One sample yielded the 27 T cell receptor beta chains listed below, sequenced in a study of blood T cell repertoires in COVID-19. TCRdb's table, derived via immunoSEQ multiplex PCR, lists solely in-frame clones and lacks some. The repertoire has roughly 110,000 clones, approximately 78% of them found once; the top ten carry 7.9%. The sequenced sample was peripheral blood. These receptors came from an older man with acute or convalescent COVID-19.

V usage is TRBV24-1 and J usage is TRBJ2-3, with TRBD2 as a possible D gene (6 bases). Germline values: CDR1 KGHDR, CDR2 SFDVKD. This CDR3 has 19 amino acids. V dropped 5 bases and J dropped 0 bases, with 23 bases sitting between them. CDR3 nucleotide sequence: TGTGCCACCAGTGTCGGCCGCTATTCCTTAGCGGCTAGCACAGATACGCAGTATTTT. Encoded protein: CATSVGRYSLAASTDTQYF.

The rearrangement uses TRBV5-1 and TRBJ1-1; 7 nucleotides agree with TRBD1. From germline, CDR1 is SGHRS and CDR2 YFSETQ. The CDR3 sequence is 16 residues long. V dropped 2 bases and J dropped 0; count of bases not matched to a gene: 7. CDR3 nucleotides: TGCGCCAGCAGCTTCGAACCCAGGGGGGTGAACACTGAAGCTTTCTTT. It encodes CASSFEPRGVNTEAFF.

The V gene is TRBV28, the J gene TRBJ1-5; a weak D match, TRBD1 (6 bases). Germline-derived CDR1 and CDR2 are MDHEN and SYDVKM. The CDR3 sequence is 15 residues long. V shed 5 bases and J shed 15 bases, with 26 bases lying between them. The CDR3, as DNA: TGTGCCAGCAGTCTCATCCAGGGGACCCAACGCCGGGGGCATTTT. It encodes CASSLIQGTQRRGHF.

The J gene is TRBJ1-1, the V gene TRBV28; the D is unclear. The germline gives CDR1 MDHEN, CDR2 SYDVKM. The CDR3 has 12 amino acids. V gave up 3 bases and J gave up 4 bases, with 6 bases separating them. The CDR3 sequence: CASSFPGTEAFF. The CDR3 DNA reads TGTGCCAGCAGTTTCCCCGGCACTGAAGCTTTCTTT.

This chain connects TRBV6-5 to TRBJ2-7; D unclear. Germline V lookup: CDR1 MNHEY, CDR2 SVGAGI. This CDR3 region has 13 residues. Trimming cost V 6 bases and J 0 bases, with 9 bases left between them. The CDR3 is CASSPVSSYEQYF. For the CDR3, the DNA is TGTGCCAGCAGCCCCGTCAGCTCCTACGAGCAGTACTTC.

The CDR3 DNA is TGTGCCAGTAGTGCCCTCACTACGGGAGCTGAAGCTTTCTTT. Residues: CASSALTTGAEAFF. The genes are TRBV19 and TRBJ1-1; D unclear. CDR1 and CDR2 (germline): LNHDA, SQIVND (reference sequence). Trimming took off 5 bases at V and 6 bases at J, with 16 bases between the two ends. The CDR3 sequence is 14 residues long. Full variable domain (rest looked up from reference TRBV19 and TRBJ1-1): DGGITQSPKYLFRKEGQNVTLSCEQNLNHDAMYWYRQDPGQGLRLIYYSQIVNDFQKGDIAEGYSVSREKKESFPLTVTSAQKNPTAFYLCASSALTTGAEAFFGQGTRLTVV.

The chain is built from TRBV18 and TRBJ2-7; TRBD1 matches at 9 bases. Germline CDR1 and CDR2: KGHSH and LQKENI. The CDR3 runs 12 residues. J was trimmed by 5 bases and V by 5 bases; bases with no gene match: 1. CDR3 protein: CASSRTGDEQYF. As DNA, the CDR3 is TGTGCCAGCTCAAGGACAGGGGACGAGCAGTACTTC. The full variable domain, its missing parts supplied by reference TRBV18 and TRBJ2-7, is NAGVMQNPRHLVRRRGQEARLRCSPMKGHSHVYWYRQLPEEGLKFMVYLQKENIIDESGMPKERFSAEFPKEGPSILRIQQVVRGDSAAYFCASSRTGDEQYFGPGTRLTVT.

V is TRBV9 and J is TRBJ2-1; 8 nucleotides agree with TRBD1. With V trimmed by 0 bases and J by 7 bases, 6 bases remained unmatched. From germline, CDR1 is SGDLS and CDR2 YYNGEE. This CDR3 is 15 amino acids long. The CDR3 spells CASSVEWTGKNEQFF. The CDR3 nucleotides read TGTGCCAGCAGCGTAGAGTGGACAGGGAAGAATGAGCAGTTCTTC. Full variable domain (missing parts from reference TRBV9 and TRBJ2-1): DSGVTQTPKHLITATGQRVTLRCSPRSGDLSVYWYQQSLDQGLQFLIQYYNGEERAKGNILERFSAQQFPDLHSELNLSSLELGDSALYFCASSVEWTGKNEQFFGPGTRLTVL.

This clone has only one observation. The CDR3 region has the DNA TGTGCCAGCAGACCCGCCCCCAGGGTTCATGAGCAGTTCTTC. Translated, it gives CASRPAPRVHEQFF. The rearrangement joins TRBV7-6 to TRBJ2-1; tentatively, D is TRBD1 (5 bases). The CDR3 has 14 residues. V was shortened by 6 bases and J by 8 bases, with 17 bases between the two germline ends. In germline, CDR1 is SGHVS, CDR2 FNYEAQ. Complete variable domain (other parts from reference TRBV7-6 and TRBJ2-1): GAGVSQSPRYKVTKRGQDVALRCDPISGHVSLYWYRQALGQGPEFLTYFNYEAQQDKSGLPNDRFSAERPEGSISTLTIQRTEQRDSAMYRCASRPAPRVHEQFFGPGTRLTVL.

The chain joins TRBV28 to TRBJ2-1; tentative D call: TRBD2 (5 bases). CDR3 size: 13 residues. Germline CDR1 and CDR2: MDHEN and SYDVKM. The V end was cut by 3 bases, the J end by 9 bases, with 12 bases between. CDR3 sequence: CASSLVGVSEQFF. In DNA, the CDR3 is TGTGCCAGCAGTTTGGTCGGGGTTAGTGAGCAGTTCTTC.

The rearrangement links TRBV2 to TRBJ1-1, with unresolved D. Trimming took 4 bases from V and 4 from J, leaving 7 bases between them. CDR1 is SNHLY, CDR2 FYNNEI, per germline. The CDR3 covers 12 residues. CDR3 nucleotide sequence: TGTGCCAGCAGTGTGGGAGCCACTGAAGCTTTCTTT. It codes for CASSVGATEAFF.

V and J are TRBV7-9 and TRBJ1-4; 7 nucleotides match TRBD1. J gave up 5 bases and V 3 bases, and 12 bases lay outside the gene matches. This CDR3 spans 17 amino acids. Germline V gene lookup returns CDR1 SEHNR and CDR2 FQNEAQ (reference sequence). CDR3 sequence: CASSFRDSRNPNEKLFF. In DNA, the CDR3 is TGTGCCAGCAGCTTCCGGGACAGCCGGAACCCAAATGAAAAACTGTTTTTT.

The CDR3 DNA reads as TGTGCCAGCAGTCGGACTAGCGGTTCATACAATGAGCAGTTCTTC. Translated: CASSRTSGSYNEQFF. This chain connects TRBV5-4 to TRBJ2-1, with 10 bases lining up with TRBD2. CDR1 and CDR2 from the germline V gene are SGHNT and YYREEE (reference sequence). The CDR3 is 15 residues long. The V segment lost 5 bases and the J segment 4 bases; nucleotides outside the gene matches: 6.

The genes are TRBV5-1 and TRBJ1-1, with 8 bases lining up with TRBD1. The germline V gene encodes CDR1 SGHRS and CDR2 YFSETQ. The CDR3 sequence is 14 residues long. The J segment lost 7 bases and the V segment lost 1 base, leaving 6 bases of the junction unmatched. This CDR3 reads CASSLRTGRGEAFF. CDR3 bases: TGCGCCAGCAGCTTGAGGACAGGGCGTGGTGAAGCTTTCTTT. Looking up the rest from reference TRBV5-1 and TRBJ1-1 gives the full variable domain: KAGVTQTPRYLIKTRGQQVTLSCSPISGHRSVSWYQQTPGQGLQFLFEYFSETQRNKGNFPGRFSGRQFSNSRSEMNVSTLELGDSALYLCASSLRTGRGEAFFGQGTRLTVV.

V and J are TRBV7-2 and TRBJ2-7; TRBD1 agrees at 8 bases. The V and J ends lost 3 bases and 0 bases, in that order; junction bases with no gene match: 4. CDR3 length equals 15 residues. The germline V gene encodes CDR1 SGHTA and CDR2 FQGNSA. This CDR3 reads CASSLSGTGSYEQYF. The DNA of the CDR3 is TGTGCCAGCAGCTTGTCTGGGACAGGCTCCTACGAGCAGTACTTC.

The chain links TRBV28 to TRBJ1-2; perhaps TRBD1 as D (6 bases). The length of the CDR3 is 13 residues. V was clipped by 4 bases and J by 2 bases, with 8 bases between them. Germline V gene sequence: CDR1 MDHEN, CDR2 SYDVKM. CDR3 sequence reads: CASSSGQNYGYTF. For the CDR3, the DNA is TGTGCCAGCAGTTCCGGACAGAACTATGGCTACACCTTC.

The chain uses TRBV7-2 and TRBJ1-1; possible D gene TRBD1, 5 bases. Germline assignment: CDR1 SGHTA and CDR2 FQGNSA. V lost 1 base to trimming and J lost 7 bases, with 13 bases between them. This CDR3 has 14 residues. This CDR3 is CASSLGGTRFEAFF. CDR3 DNA: TGTGCCAGCAGCTTAGGCGGGACGCGCTTTGAAGCTTTCTTT.

The chain joins TRBV2 to TRBJ2-3; D gene uncertain. V was clipped by 6 bases and J by 6 bases, with 7 bases between them. CDR3 length equals 11 residues. Germline-derived CDR1 and CDR2 are SNHLY and FYNNEI. The CDR3 spells CASSSLDTQYF. The CDR3 nucleotides read TGTGCCAGCAGCTCACTGGATACGCAGTATTTT.

This rearrangement joins TRBV27 to TRBJ2-2, with no clear D. Germline V gene sequence: CDR1 MNHEY, CDR2 SMNVEV (reference sequence). V was clipped by 7 bases and J by 4 bases, with 7 bases between them. CDR3 length equals 12 residues. The CDR3 sequence is CASITGTGELFF. DNA of the CDR3: TGTGCCAGCATAACGGGCACCGGGGAGCTGTTTTTT.

This clone showed up just a few times. The chain combines TRBV28 with TRBJ1-4; 10 nucleotides align to TRBD1. The CDR3 is 15 residues long. The V segment lost 4 bases and the J segment 8 bases; nucleotides outside the gene matches: 7. In germline, CDR1 is MDHEN, CDR2 SYDVKM. Written as DNA, the CDR3 is TGTGCCAGCAGTTCGACGACAGGGGGCGACGAAAAACTGTTTTTT. This translates into CASSSTTGGDEKLFF.

The chain employs TRBV5-6 and TRBJ1-2; D gene unclear. This CDR3 has 12 residues. Germline CDR1 and CDR2: SGHDT and YYEEEE. V lost 4 bases and J lost 7, with 11 bases in between. The CDR3 here is CASSRDLSGYTF. CDR3 bases: TGTGCCAGCAGCCGCGATTTGAGTGGCTACACCTTC.

The rearrangement links TRBV9 to TRBJ1-3; 9 nucleotides agree with TRBD1. V lost 3 bases and J lost 2; bases outside the gene matches: 9. This CDR3 contains 17 residues. Germline V gene sequence: CDR1 SGDLS, CDR2 YYNGEE. The CDR3, as DNA: TGTGCCAGCAGCGCCGTACCTACAGGGGGCGCTGGAAACACCATATATTTT. Its translation: CASSAVPTGGAGNTIYF.

The chain employs TRBV7-7 and TRBJ2-3; D is unresolved. The CDR3 contains 14 residues. CDR1 is SSHAT, CDR2 FNYEAQ, per germline (reference sequence). Trimming pared 4 bases from V and 6 bases from J, leaving 14 bases between. The CDR3 sequence is CASSSSRSGDTQYF. The CDR3 DNA follows: TGTGCCAGCAGCTCCAGTAGGTCCGGGGATACGCAGTATTTT.

This chain links TRBV29-1 with TRBJ1-3, with D tentatively TRBD1 (6 bases). V dropped 6 bases and J dropped 2 bases, with 11 bases sitting between them. Germline V CDR1 and CDR2: SQVTM, ANQGSEA. The CDR3 runs 13 residues. The DNA for the CDR3 is TGCAGCGTAAGAGAGGGGGCTGGAAACACCATATATTTT. This codes for CSVREGAGNTIYF. Supplemented by reference TRBV29-1 and TRBJ1-3, the full variable domain reads SAVISQKPSRDICQRGTSLTIQCQVDSQVTMMFWYRQQPGQSLTLIATANQGSEATYESGFVIDKFPISRPNLTFSTLTVSNMSPEDSSIYLCSVREGAGNTIYFGEGSWLTVV.

The V and J genes are TRBV5-5 and TRBJ2-7, with TRBD1 identical over 7 bases. This CDR3 region has 13 residues. Looked up from germline, CDR1 is SGHKS and CDR2 is YYEKEE (reference sequence). V lost 3 bases and J lost 3; bases outside the gene matches: 3. CDR3 residues: CASSWDSNYEQYF. For the CDR3, the DNA is TGTGCCAGCAGCTGGGACAGTAACTACGAGCAGTACTTC.

This clone was counted once. The CDR3 is CSVTGLAGNNEQFF. The DNA for the CDR3 is TGCAGCGTTACCGGACTAGCGGGAAACAATGAGCAGTTCTTC. The J gene is TRBJ2-1, the V gene TRBV29-1; the match to TRBD2 covers 12 bases. The CDR3 is 14 amino acids. The germline V gene has CDR1 SQVTM and CDR2 ANQGSEA. The J segment lost 5 bases and the V segment lost 5 bases, leaving 4 bases of the junction unmatched.

The J gene is TRBJ2-2, the V gene TRBV6-5; 9 positions match TRBD2. The CDR3 is made up of 13 amino acids. Unmatched junction bases numbered 1, after V lost 5 bases and J lost 6 bases. CDR1 is MNHEY and CDR2 is SVGAGI in the germline V gene. The CDR3: CASSQREAGELFF. In nucleotides, the CDR3 is TGTGCCAGCAGTCAGCGGGAGGCCGGGGAGCTGTTTTTT.